Listed below are T cell receptor beta chains from one sample, sequenced in a study of CDR3 diversity in severe acne. One entry per CDR3 protein, called by TCRdb with MiXCR from the PCR reads. The data contain under 95,000 distinct CDR3 sequences, roughly half of them singletons. Sequencing was performed on blood. The receptors were gathered from a male donor in good health, serving as a control. CDR3s include the opening cysteine and the closing phenylalanine or tryptophan. A D gene is named only where the DNA matches it firmly. Clone size, where shown, is once, few, many, or a class for clones that have expanded.

d_call | j_call | v_call | clone_size | cdr3_aa | cdr3_nt
- | TRBJ1-3 | TRBV10-3 | - | CAISAGTFPGNTIYF | TGTGCCATCAGTGCCGGGACCTTCCCTGGAAACACCATATATTTT
- | TRBJ2-5 | TRBV29-1 | many | CSVRAEGETQYF | TGCAGCGTTAGGGCCGAAGGAGAGACCCAGTACTTC
- | TRBJ1-2 | TRBV20-1 | many | CSASRGRGGGYTF | TGCAGTGCTAGCCGGGGCCGGGGCGGTGGCTACACCTTC
- | TRBJ1-6 | TRBV19 | - | CASRPQVNLPPLF | TGTGCCAGTAGACCTCAAGTTAATTTACCCCCACTCTTT
- | TRBJ2-2 | TRBV5-5 | few | CASSVSNTGELFF | TGTGCCAGCAGCGTCAGTAACACCGGGGAGCTGTTTTTT
- | TRBJ1-6 | TRBV28 | many | CASNLAAASPLHF | TGTGCCAGCAACTTGGCTGCAGCTTCACCCCTCCACTTT
TRBD1 | TRBJ2-3 | TRBV15 | few | CATSREGQGMVTDTQYF | TGTGCCACCAGCAGAGAGGGACAGGGAATGGTCACAGATACGCAGTATTTT
- | TRBJ2-3 | TRBV6-5 | - | CASSFMGSASTDTQYF | TGTGCCAGCAGTTTTATGGGCAGTGCTAGCACAGATACGCAGTATTTT
TRBD1 | TRBJ2-3 | TRBV2 | - | CASSYLQGTDTQYF | TGTGCCAGCAGTTACCTACAGGGGACAGATACGCAGTATTTT
- | TRBJ2-5 | TRBV7-3 | few | CASSFQWGPKETQYF | TGTGCCAGCAGCTTCCAATGGGGGCCTAAAGAGACCCAGTACTTC
- | TRBJ1-5 | TRBV2 | once | CASSFHQAADSNQPQHF | TGTGCCAGCAGCTTCCATCAGGCAGCCGATAGCAATCAGCCCCAGCATTTT
- | TRBJ2-1 | TRBV2 | many | CASTPGRSYNEQFF | TGTGCCAGCACTCCGGGCCGGTCCTACAATGAGCAGTTCTTC
- | TRBJ1-1 | TRBV29-1 | many | CSVEDYTEAFF | TGCAGCGTTGAAGATTACACTGAAGCTTTCTTT
TRBD2 | TRBJ2-7 | TRBV11-2 | - | CASSLDLSGRPYEQYF | TGTGCCAGCAGCTTAGATCTAAGCGGGAGACCCTACGAGCAGTACTTC
- | TRBJ2-5 | TRBV7-2 | once | CASSHRGKWTQYF | TGTGCCAGCAGCCACCGCGGCAAGTGGACCCAGTACTTC
- | TRBJ1-5 | TRBV5-6 | - | CASSLGGAGNQPQHF | TGTGCCAGCAGCTTGGGGGGCGCGGGCAATCAGCCCCAGCATTTT
TRBD1 | TRBJ2-5 | TRBV10-3 | - | CAISESTGEETQYF | TGTGCCATCAGTGAGTCGACAGGGGAAGAGACCCAGTACTTC
TRBD1 | TRBJ2-7 | TRBV2 | - | CASTGQGYERYF | TGTGCCAGCACTGGACAGGGCTACGAGCGGTACTTC
TRBD1 | TRBJ1-5 | TRBV6-6 | few | CASQDRAVQPQHF | TGTGCCAGTCAGGACAGGGCAGTGCAGCCCCAGCATTTT
TRBD2 | TRBJ2-3 | TRBV3-1 | - | CASSQRLAGGLDTQYF | TGTGCCAGCAGCCAGAGACTAGCGGGGGGTCTGGATACGCAGTATTTT
- | TRBJ2-1 | TRBV9 | many | CASSAQGNSYNEQFF | TGTGCCAGCAGCGCCCAGGGGAACTCCTACAATGAGCAGTTCTTC
- | TRBJ2-2 | TRBV4-1 | few | CASSQDRTLFF | TGCGCCAGCAGCCAAGATAGGACGCTGTTTTTT
- | TRBJ1-1 | TRBV20-1 | few | CSARARGRPEAFF | TGCAGTGCTAGAGCCCGCGGCAGACCAGAAGCTTTCTTT
- | TRBJ1-6 | TRBV2 | many | CASSVGQGRSPLHF | TGTGCCAGCAGTGTCGGGCAGGGCCGATCACCCCTCCACTTT
TRBD1 | TRBJ1-5 | TRBV25-1 | - | CATYRGSNQPQHF | TGTGCCACCTACAGGGGTAGCAATCAGCCCCAGCATTTT
TRBD1 | TRBJ1-2 | TRBV7-2 | few | CASSLSRTGGRYTF | TGTGCCAGCAGCTTATCCCGGACAGGGGGCCGCTACACCTTC
TRBD2 | TRBJ2-7 | TRBV7-6 | - | CASSWGGGAYEQYF | TGTGCCAGCAGCTGGGGCGGGGGGGCCTACGAGCAGTACTTC
- | TRBJ1-2 | TRBV10-3 | - | CAISESGGYTF | TGTGCCATCAGTGAGTCAGGGGGCTACACCTTC
TRBD2 | TRBJ2-7 | TRBV24-1 | few | CATRSGGTGKQYF | TGTGCCACCAGGTCGGGGGGAACCGGCAAGCAGTACTTC
- | TRBJ1-5 | TRBV6-4 | many | CASSDPANNQPQHF | TGTGCCAGCAGTGACCCAGCAAACAATCAGCCCCAGCATTTT
- | TRBJ2-7 | TRBV6-1 | many | CASSDGQPYEQYF | TGTGCCAGCAGTGATGGTCAGCCTTACGAGCAGTACTTC
- | TRBJ1-4 | TRBV25-1 | many | CASSEFGATNEKLFF | TGTGCCAGCAGTGAATTTGGGGCAACTAATGAAAAACTGTTTTTT
TRBD2 | TRBJ2-1 | TRBV6-2/TRBV6-3 | many | CASTPLGTNNEQFF | TGTGCCAGCACCCCTCTTGGGACTAACAATGAGCAGTTCTTC
TRBD1 | TRBJ1-2 | TRBV12-3/TRBV12-4 | - | CASRDRGYGYTF | TGTGCCAGCAGGGACAGGGGCTATGGCTACACCTTC
- | TRBJ1-2 | TRBV2 | - | CASSPADYGYGYTF | TGTGCCAGCAGTCCAGCCGACTACGGGTATGGCTACACCTTC
- | TRBJ1-2 | TRBV19 | many | CASSPEVGFGANYGYTF | TGTGCCAGTAGTCCCGAGGTAGGGTTCGGAGCTAACTATGGCTACACCTTC
TRBD2 | TRBJ2-7 | TRBV28 | - | CASRTTSGNSYEQYF | TGTGCCAGCCGGACGACTAGCGGGAATTCCTACGAGCAGTACTTC
- | TRBJ1-3 | TRBV10-3 | few | CAMGDGFSGNTIYF | TGTGCCATGGGCGACGGATTCTCTGGAAACACCATATATTTT
TRBD2 | TRBJ2-7 | TRBV20-1 | - | CSARDPAGVGEQYF | TGCAGTGCTAGAGATCCCGCGGGAGTCGGCGAGCAGTACTTC
TRBD1 | TRBJ1-2 | TRBV7-8 | few | CATNPGQGYGYTF | TGTGCCACCAACCCGGGACAGGGATATGGCTACACCTTC
- | TRBJ1-5 | TRBV6-5 | - | CASSYDAFQPQHF | TGTGCCAGCAGTTACGATGCCTTTCAGCCCCAGCATTTT
- | TRBJ2-7 | TRBV7-6 | - | CASSLLYGAVVNEQYF | TGTGCCAGCAGCTTATTGTACGGGGCCGTCGTCAACGAGCAGTACTTC
TRBD2 | TRBJ2-7 | TRBV10-3 | once | CAISGASGRAYEQYF | TGTGCCATCAGTGGGGCTAGCGGGAGGGCCTACGAGCAGTACTTC
TRBD2 | TRBJ2-3 | TRBV6-4 | few | CASRPSGRAGDTQYF | TGTGCCAGCAGACCCAGCGGGAGGGCCGGAGATACGCAGTATTTT
- | TRBJ2-2 | TRBV12-3/TRBV12-4 | many | CATGTNTGELFF | TGTGCCACGGGGACAAACACCGGGGAGCTGTTTTTT
- | TRBJ2-7 | TRBV7-9 | - | CASSSIRGAVQF | TGTGCCAGCAGCTCAATAAGGGGCGCCGTACAATTC
- | TRBJ1-5 | TRBV7-9 | - | CASSSGPPPQHF | TGTGCCAGCAGCTCTGGTCCGCCGCCCCAGCATTTT